The 9 T cell receptor beta chains in this list originate from one sample, sequenced in a study of CD8 T cells in ankylosing spondylitis (dated by TCRdb to between 2016 and 2019). On the study overall, not on this receptor specifically: Blood from ankylosing spondylitis patients appeared to be characterized by a TCR beta motif composed of under 10 highly homologous amino acid variants.

The library was built by means of 5' RACE. The sequencer listed for this sample is Illumina HiSeq 2500. TCRdb handled the public reads itself, with Q25 trimming in fastp and clone calling in MiXCR, and kept productive beta chains. Rows are combined by CDR3 protein, so each entry shows the most common genes and DNA. The sample table contains more than 500,000 distinct CDR3 sequences; only one count was recorded for approximately 5% of them. 3% to 4% of the sample rests with the top ten. Their antigen targets remain unknown. Source material: blood, either unsorted or a sorted T cell fraction (not recorded which). The receptors were sampled from a male donor with ankylosing spondylitis.

This clonotype appeared many times. The genes are TRBV15 and TRBJ2-1, with D perhaps matching TRBD1 (5 bases). CDR1 and CDR2 (germline): LNHNV, YYDKDF (reference sequence). The CDR3 totals 13 residues. The V gene lost 8 bases and the J gene lost 3 bases, with 11 bases spanning the gap. CDR3 residues: CATLDRNYNEQFF. CDR3 nucleotides: TGTGCCACCCTTGACAGAAACTACAATGAGCAGTTCTTC.

This clonotype was detected many times. V usage is TRBV4-2 and J usage is TRBJ2-1, with 11 bases matching TRBD2. The CDR3 sequence is 17 residues long. V lost 1 base and J lost 4; bases outside the gene matches: 6. Germline lookup yields CDR1 LGHNA and CDR2 YNFKEQ. The CDR3 coding sequence is TGTGCCAGCAGCCAAGCGGACCTAGCGGGGGGTTACAATGAGCAGTTCTTC. It specifies CASSQADLAGGYNEQFF.

This clonotype was seen a few times. The gene calls are TRBV19 and TRBJ2-7, with D possibly matching TRBD2 (7 bases). Trimming cost V 9 bases and J 3 bases, with 15 bases left between them. The CDR3 runs 13 residues. Germline lookup yields CDR1 LNHDA and CDR2 SQIVND (reference sequence). The CDR3 sequence: CASGTGRGYEQYF. Here the CDR3 DNA reads TGTGCCAGCGGCACAGGGAGGGGCTACGAGCAGTACTTC. The full variable domain, in which reference TRBV19 and TRBJ2-7 provide the parts outside the CDR3, is DGGITQSPKYLFRKEGQNVTLSCEQNLNHDAMYWYRQDPGQGLRLIYYSQIVNDFQKGDIAEGYSVSREKKESFPLTVTSAQKNPTAFYLCASGTGRGYEQYFGPGTRLTVT.

About this clonotype itself: This clone may be a read error of a much larger clone one base away. This CDR3 reads CASRGGTGYSHEQYF. The CDR3 DNA reads TGCGCCAGCAGGGGCGGGACAGGGTATTCCCACGAGCAGTACTTC. This chain uses TRBV5-1 with TRBJ2-7; 9 bases line up with TRBD1. From germline, CDR1 is SGHRS and CDR2 YFSETQ. The CDR3 length is 15 residues. With 5 bases clipped from V and 5 bases from J, the junction kept 11 bases outside the gene matches.

The table lists this clonotype with many counts. This chain links TRBV20-1 with TRBJ1-2, with 10 bases aligning to TRBD1. The germline V gene encodes CDR1 DFQATT and CDR2 SNEGSKA (reference sequence). The CDR3 contains 14 residues. V gave up 4 bases and J gave up 5 bases; unmatched junction bases: 7. Here the CDR3 reads CSAKRQGAWYGYTF. In DNA form, the CDR3 reads TGCAGTGCTAAAAGACAGGGGGCTTGGTATGGCTACACCTTC.

The chain has TRBV13 and TRBJ2-5; 8 bases align to TRBD1. After removal of 5 bases from V and 2 bases from J, the junction contained 4 bases not matched to a gene. Germline CDR1 reads PRHDT; CDR2 reads FYEKMQ (reference sequence). The CDR3 spans 14 residues. The CDR3 sequence: CASSAGTGQETQYF. CDR3 bases: TGTGCCAGCAGCGCAGGGACAGGTCAAGAGACCCAGTACTTC.

This clonotype appeared many times. The chain uses TRBV7-8 and TRBJ2-7; a weak D match, TRBD2 (6 bases). Trimming removed 5 bases at V and 6 bases at J, with 23 bases between. The CDR3 consists of 16 residues. The germline gives CDR1 SGHVS, CDR2 FQNEAQ. The CDR3 is CASSAQAGNPLLEQYF. The CDR3 DNA follows: TGTGCCAGCAGCGCCCAGGCGGGGAACCCTCTGCTCGAGCAGTACTTC.

Only a few counts were recorded for this clonotype. The DNA is left out, because the CDR3 cannot be placed on it with certainty; the CDR3 is given as TCRdb lists it. The CDR3 sequence is CASSFGPGLKSGANVLTF. V and J are TRBV27 and TRBJ2-6; the table's D call of TRBD2 was not tested on the DNA. The CDR3 contains 18 residues when both ends are counted. Germline CDR1 MNHEY, CDR2 SMNVEV (reference sequence).

At least ten counts were recorded for this clonotype. The chain combines TRBV5-1 with TRBJ2-1; the D gene is possibly TRBD2 (5 bases). The CDR3 contains 15 residues. Trimming removed 4 bases from V and 11 bases from J, with 22 bases in between. Germline lookup yields CDR1 SGHRS and CDR2 YFSETQ. The CDR3 DNA reads as TGCGCCAGCAGCCGGGTGGGAGAGGCCCCCTACCAGCAGTTCTTC. Protein product: CASSRVGEAPYQQFF.